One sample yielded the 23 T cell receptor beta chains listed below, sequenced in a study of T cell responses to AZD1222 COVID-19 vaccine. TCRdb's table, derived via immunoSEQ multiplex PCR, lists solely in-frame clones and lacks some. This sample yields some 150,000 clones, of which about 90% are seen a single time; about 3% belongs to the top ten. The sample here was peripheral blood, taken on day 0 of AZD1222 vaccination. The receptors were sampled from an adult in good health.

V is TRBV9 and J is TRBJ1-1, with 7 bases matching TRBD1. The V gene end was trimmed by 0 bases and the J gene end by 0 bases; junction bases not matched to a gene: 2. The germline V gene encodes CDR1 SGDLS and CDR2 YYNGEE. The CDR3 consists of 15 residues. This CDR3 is CASSVGDRLNTEAFF. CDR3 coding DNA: TGTGCCAGCAGCGTAGGGGACAGATTGAACACTGAAGCTTTCTTT.

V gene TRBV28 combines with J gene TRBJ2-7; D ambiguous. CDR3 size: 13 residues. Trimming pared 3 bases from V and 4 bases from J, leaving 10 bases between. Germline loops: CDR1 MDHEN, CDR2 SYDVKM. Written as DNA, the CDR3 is TGTGCCAGCAGTTTTTCTGGGTCGTACGAGCAGTACTTC. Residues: CASSFSGSYEQYF.

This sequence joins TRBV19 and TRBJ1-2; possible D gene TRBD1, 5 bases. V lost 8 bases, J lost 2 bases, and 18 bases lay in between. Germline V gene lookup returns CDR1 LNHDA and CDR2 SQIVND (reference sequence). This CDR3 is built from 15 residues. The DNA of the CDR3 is TGTGCCAGTTCCAAGACCGGGACGGAAAACTATGGCTACACCTTC. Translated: CASSKTGTENYGYTF.

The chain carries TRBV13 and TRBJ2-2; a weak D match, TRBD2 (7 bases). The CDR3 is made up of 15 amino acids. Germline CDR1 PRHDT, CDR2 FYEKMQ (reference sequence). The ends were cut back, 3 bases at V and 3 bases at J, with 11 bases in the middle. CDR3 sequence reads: CASSFGRGHTGELFF. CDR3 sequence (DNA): TGTGCCAGCAGCTTTGGGCGGGGGCACACCGGGGAGCTGTTTTTT.

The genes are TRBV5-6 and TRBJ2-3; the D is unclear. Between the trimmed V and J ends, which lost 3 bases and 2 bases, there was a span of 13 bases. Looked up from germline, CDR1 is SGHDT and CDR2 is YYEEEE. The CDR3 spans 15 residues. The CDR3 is CASSSPTQITDTQYF. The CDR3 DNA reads TGTGCCAGCAGCTCTCCAACACAGATCACAGATACGCAGTATTTT.

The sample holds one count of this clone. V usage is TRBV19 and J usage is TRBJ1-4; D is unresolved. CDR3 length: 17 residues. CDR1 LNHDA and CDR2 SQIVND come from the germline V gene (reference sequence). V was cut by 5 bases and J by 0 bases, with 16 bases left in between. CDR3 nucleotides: TGTGCCAGTAGTTCATCTTCCTCACCTGCAACTAATGAAAAACTGTTTTTT. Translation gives CASSSSSSPATNEKLFF.

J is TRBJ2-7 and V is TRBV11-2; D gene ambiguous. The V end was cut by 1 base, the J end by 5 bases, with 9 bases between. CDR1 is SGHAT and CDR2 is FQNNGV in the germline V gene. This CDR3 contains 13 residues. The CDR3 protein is CASSLVPVDEQYF. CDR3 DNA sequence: TGTGCCAGCAGCTTAGTACCGGTGGACGAGCAGTACTTC.

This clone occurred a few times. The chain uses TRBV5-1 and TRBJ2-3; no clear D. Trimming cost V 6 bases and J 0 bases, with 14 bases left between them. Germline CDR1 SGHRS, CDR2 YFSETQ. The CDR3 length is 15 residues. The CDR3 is CASKEKARSTDTQYF. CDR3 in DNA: TGCGCCAGCAAGGAGAAAGCTAGAAGCACAGATACGCAGTATTTT.

The CDR3 protein is CASSLDASVYNEQFF. The CDR3 DNA follows: TGTGCCAGCAGCTTAGACGCTAGCGTGTACAATGAGCAGTTCTTC. This sequence joins TRBV5-4 and TRBJ2-1, with a tentative D call TRBD2 (6 bases). V gave up 2 bases and J gave up 4 bases, with 13 bases separating them. CDR3 size: 15 residues. From germline, CDR1 is SGHNT and CDR2 YYREEE (reference sequence).

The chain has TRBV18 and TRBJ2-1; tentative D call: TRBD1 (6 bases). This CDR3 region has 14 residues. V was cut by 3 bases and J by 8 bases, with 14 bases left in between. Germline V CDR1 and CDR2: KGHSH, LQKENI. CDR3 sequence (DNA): TGTGCCAGCTCACCTCCTCGGACAGCCGATGAGCAGTTCTTC. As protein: CASSPPRTADEQFF. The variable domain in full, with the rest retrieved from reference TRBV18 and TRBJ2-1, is NAGVMQNPRHLVRRRGQEARLRCSPMKGHSHVYWYRQLPEEGLKFMVYLQKENIIDESGMPKERFSAEFPKEGPSILRIQQVVRGDSAAYFCASSPPRTADEQFFGPGTRLTVL.

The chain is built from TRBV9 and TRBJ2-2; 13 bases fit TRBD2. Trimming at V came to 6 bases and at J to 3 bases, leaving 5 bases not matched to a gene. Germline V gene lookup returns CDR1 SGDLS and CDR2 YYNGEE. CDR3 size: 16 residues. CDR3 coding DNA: TGTGCCAGCACCCGAGGACTAGCGGGAGACACCGGGGAGCTGTTTTTT. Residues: CASTRGLAGDTGELFF. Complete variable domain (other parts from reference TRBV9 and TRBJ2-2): DSGVTQTPKHLITATGQRVTLRCSPRSGDLSVYWYQQSLDQGLQFLIQYYNGEERAKGNILERFSAQQFPDLHSELNLSSLELGDSALYFCASTRGLAGDTGELFFGEGSRLTVL.

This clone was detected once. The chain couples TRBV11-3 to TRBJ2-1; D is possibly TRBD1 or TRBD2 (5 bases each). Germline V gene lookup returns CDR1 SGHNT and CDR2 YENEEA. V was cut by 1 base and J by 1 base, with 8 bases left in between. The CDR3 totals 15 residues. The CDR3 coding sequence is TGTGCCAGCAGCTTAGGGGGGAAATCCTACAATGAGCAGTTCTTC. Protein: CASSLGGKSYNEQFF.

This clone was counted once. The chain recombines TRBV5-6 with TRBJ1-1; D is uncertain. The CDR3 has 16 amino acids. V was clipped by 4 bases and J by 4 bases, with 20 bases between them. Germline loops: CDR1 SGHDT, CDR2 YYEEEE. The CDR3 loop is CASSSQGQRVSTEAFF. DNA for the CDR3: TGTGCCAGCAGCAGTCAAGGGCAACGGGTAAGCACTGAAGCTTTCTTT.

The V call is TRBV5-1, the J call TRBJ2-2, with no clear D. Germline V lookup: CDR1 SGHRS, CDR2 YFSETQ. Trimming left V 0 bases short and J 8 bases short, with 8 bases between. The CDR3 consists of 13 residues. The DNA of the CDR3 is TGCGCCAGCAGCTTGGCCGGGCTTGGGGAGCTGTTTTTT. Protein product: CASSLAGLGELFF. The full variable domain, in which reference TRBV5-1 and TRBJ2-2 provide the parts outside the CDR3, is KAGVTQTPRYLIKTRGQQVTLSCSPISGHRSVSWYQQTPGQGLQFLFEYFSETQRNKGNFPGRFSGRQFSNSRSEMNVSTLELGDSALYLCASSLAGLGELFFGEGSRLTVL.

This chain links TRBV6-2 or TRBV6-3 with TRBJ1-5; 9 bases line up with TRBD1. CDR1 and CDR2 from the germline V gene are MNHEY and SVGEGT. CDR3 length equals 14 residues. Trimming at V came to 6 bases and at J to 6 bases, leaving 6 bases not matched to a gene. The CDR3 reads CASSWDREVQPQHF. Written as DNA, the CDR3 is TGTGCCAGCAGCTGGGACAGGGAGGTTCAGCCCCAGCATTTT.

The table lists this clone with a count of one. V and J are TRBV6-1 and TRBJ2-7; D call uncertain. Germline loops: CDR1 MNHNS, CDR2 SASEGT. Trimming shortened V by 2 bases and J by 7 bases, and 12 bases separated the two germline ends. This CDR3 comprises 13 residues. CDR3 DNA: TGTGCCAGCAGTGAATTTCGGATCTGGGAGCAGTACTTC. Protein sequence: CASSEFRIWEQYF.

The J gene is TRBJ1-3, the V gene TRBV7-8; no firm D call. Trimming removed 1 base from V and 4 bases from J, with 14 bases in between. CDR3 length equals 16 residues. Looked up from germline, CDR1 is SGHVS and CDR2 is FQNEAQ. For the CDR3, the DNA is TGTGCCAGCAGCTTAGAAATTGCAGGACCAGGAAACACCATATATTTT. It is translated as CASSLEIAGPGNTIYF.

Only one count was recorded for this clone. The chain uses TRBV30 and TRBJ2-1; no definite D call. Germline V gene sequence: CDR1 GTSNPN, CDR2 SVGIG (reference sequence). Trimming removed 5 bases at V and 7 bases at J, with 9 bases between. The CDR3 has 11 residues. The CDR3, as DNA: TGTGCCTGGGGCAAACAGAATGAGCAGTTCTTC. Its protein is CAWGKQNEQFF.

Written as DNA, the CDR3 is TGTGCCAGTAGTATAGGCCCCCCGACAGGGGCCAACGTCCTGACTTTC. It codes for CASSIGPPTGANVLTF. The gene calls are TRBV19 and TRBJ2-6; D is unresolved. Germline values: CDR1 LNHDA, CDR2 SQIVND (reference sequence). The V and J ends lost 1 base and 4 bases respectively, with 11 bases between them. CDR3 length: 16 amino acids.

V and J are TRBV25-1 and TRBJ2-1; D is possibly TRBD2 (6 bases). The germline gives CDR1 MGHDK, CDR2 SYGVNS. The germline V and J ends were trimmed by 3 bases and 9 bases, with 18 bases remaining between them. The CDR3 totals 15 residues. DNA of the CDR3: TGTGCCAGCAGTGACAATAGCGGCAGTTTTACTGAGCAGTTCTTC. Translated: CASSDNSGSFTEQFF.

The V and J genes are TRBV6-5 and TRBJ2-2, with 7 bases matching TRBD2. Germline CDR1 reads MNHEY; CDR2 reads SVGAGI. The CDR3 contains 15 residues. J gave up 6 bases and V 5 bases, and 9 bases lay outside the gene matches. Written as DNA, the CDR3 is TGTGCCAGCAGTCCGACTCCCCGGGGGGCCGGGGAGCTGTTTTTT. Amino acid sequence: CASSPTPRGAGELFF.

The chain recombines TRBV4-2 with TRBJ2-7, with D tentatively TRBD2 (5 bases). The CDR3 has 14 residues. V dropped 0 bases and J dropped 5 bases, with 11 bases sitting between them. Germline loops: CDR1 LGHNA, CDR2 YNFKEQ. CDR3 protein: CASSQDLEVDEQYF. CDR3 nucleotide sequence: TGTGCCAGCAGCCAAGATTTGGAGGTCGACGAGCAGTACTTC.

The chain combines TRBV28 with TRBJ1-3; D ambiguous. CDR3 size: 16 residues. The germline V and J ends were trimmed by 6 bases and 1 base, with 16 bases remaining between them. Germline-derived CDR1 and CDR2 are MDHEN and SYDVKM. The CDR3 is CASSLGMGRSGNTIYF. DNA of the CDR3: TGTGCCAGCAGCCTCGGAATGGGGAGGTCTGGAAACACCATATATTTT. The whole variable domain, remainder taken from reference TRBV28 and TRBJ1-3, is DVKVTQSSRYLVKRTGEKVFLECVQDMDHENMFWYRQDPGLGLRLIYFSYDVKMKEKGDIPEGYSVSREKKERFSLILESASTNQTSMYLCASSLGMGRSGNTIYFGEGSWLTVV.